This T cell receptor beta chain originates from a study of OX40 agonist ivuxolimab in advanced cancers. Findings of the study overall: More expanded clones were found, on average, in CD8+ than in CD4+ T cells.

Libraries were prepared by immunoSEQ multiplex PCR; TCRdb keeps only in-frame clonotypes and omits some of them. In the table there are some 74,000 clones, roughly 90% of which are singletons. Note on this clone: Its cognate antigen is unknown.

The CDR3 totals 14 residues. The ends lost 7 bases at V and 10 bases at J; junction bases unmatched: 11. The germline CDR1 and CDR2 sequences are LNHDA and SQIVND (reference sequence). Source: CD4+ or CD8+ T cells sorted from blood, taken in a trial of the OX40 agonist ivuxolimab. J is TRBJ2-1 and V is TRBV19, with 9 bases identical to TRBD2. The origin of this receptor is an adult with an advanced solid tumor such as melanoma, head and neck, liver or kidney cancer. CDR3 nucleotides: TGTGCCAGTATCTTGGGACTAGCTGTCTGGGAGCAGTTCTTC. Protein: CASILGLAVWEQFF.